This T cell receptor (beta chain) was recovered during a study of Ad26.COV2.S vaccination and SARS-CoV-2 variants. Study as a whole: The donor was enrolled in the Ad26.COV2.S arm of the COV1001 trial. Intramuscular Ad26.COV2.S doses were given once or twice, 56 days apart. General study points: Substantial response breadth was reportedly seen for spike-specific CD8+ and CD4+ T cells after vaccination.

The V gene lost 0 bases and the J gene lost 8 bases, with 13 bases spanning the gap. The CDR3 covers 15 residues. The V gene's germline CDR1 is SNHLY and CDR2 FYNNEI. Treatment denoted: some 20 received Ad26.COV2.S at low or high dose, single or two shots; a few received placebo; per-sample allocation not given. Specimens were obtained on day 63 following the first vaccine or placebo injection. Only in-frame clones appear in the TCRdb table, and some are missing; sequencing was by immunoSEQ multiplex PCR. This table has hundreds of thousands of clones, 75% to 90% appearing once. Of note for this clone: Its specificity is not known.

The specimen was peripheral blood, collected in a trial of Ad26.COV2.S vaccine versus placebo. This clonotype originated in a person aged 18 to 65 who received the Ad26.COV2.S COVID-19 vaccine or a placebo. The chain couples TRBV2 to TRBJ2-2; D gene uncertain. CDR3 DNA sequence: TGTGCCAGCAGTGAAGCGCTTCAATCCGTTGGGGAGCTGTTTTTT. Amino acids: CASSEALQSVGELFF.